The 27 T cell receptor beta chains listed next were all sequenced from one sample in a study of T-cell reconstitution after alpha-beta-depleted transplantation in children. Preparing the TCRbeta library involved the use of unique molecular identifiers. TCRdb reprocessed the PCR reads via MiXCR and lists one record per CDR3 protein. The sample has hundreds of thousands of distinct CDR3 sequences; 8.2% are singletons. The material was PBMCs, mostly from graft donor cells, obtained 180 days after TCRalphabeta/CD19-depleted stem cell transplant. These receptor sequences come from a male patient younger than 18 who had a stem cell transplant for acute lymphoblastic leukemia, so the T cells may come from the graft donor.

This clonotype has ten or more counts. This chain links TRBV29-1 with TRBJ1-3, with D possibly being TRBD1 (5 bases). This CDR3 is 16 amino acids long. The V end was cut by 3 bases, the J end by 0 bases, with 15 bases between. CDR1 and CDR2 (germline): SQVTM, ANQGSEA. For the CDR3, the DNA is TGCAGCGTTGAGGCGGCAGGGTGGGTCTCTGGAAACACCATATATTTT. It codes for CSVEAAGWVSGNTIYF.

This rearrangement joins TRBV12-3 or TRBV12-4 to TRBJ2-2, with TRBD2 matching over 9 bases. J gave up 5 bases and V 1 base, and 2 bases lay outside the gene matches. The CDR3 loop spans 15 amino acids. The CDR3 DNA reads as TGTGCCAGCAGTTTAGGGACTAGCGCGACCGGGGAGCTGTTTTTT. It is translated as CASSLGTSATGELFF.

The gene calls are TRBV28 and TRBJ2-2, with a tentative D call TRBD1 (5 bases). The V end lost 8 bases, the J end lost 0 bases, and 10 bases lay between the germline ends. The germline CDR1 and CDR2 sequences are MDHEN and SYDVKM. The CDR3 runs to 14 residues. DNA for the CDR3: TGTGCCAGCGTAGACAGCGCGAACACCGGGGAGCTGTTTTTT. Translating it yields CASVDSANTGELFF.

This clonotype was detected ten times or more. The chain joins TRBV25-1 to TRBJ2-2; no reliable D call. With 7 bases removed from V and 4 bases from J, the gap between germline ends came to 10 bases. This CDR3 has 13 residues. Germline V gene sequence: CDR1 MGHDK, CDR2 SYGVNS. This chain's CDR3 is CASINYPTGELFF. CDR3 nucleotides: TGTGCCAGCATTAATTATCCCACCGGGGAGCTGTTTTTT.

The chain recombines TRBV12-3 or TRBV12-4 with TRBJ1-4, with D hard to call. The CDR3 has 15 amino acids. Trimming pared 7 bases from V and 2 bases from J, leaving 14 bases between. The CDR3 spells CASTPEGRTNEKLFF. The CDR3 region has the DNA TGTGCCAGCACCCCAGAAGGCAGGACTAATGAAAAACTGTTTTTT.

The CDR3: CSASPTGGAYQPQHF. CDR3 bases: TGCAGTGCTAGCCCTACAGGGGGCGCGTATCAGCCCCAGCATTTT. The V gene is TRBV20-1, the J gene TRBJ1-5; 9 nucleotides agree with TRBD1. The CDR3 runs to 15 residues. V lost 3 bases to trimming and J lost 5 bases; unmatched junction nucleotides: 8. CDR1 and CDR2 from the germline V gene are DFQATT and SNEGSKA (reference sequence).

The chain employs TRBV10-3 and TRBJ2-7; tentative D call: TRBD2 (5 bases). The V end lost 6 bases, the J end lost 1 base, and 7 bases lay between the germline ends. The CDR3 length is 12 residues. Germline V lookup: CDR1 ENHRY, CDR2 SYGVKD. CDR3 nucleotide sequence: TGTGCCATCAGCGGACTGTCCTACGAGCAGTACTTC. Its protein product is CAISGLSYEQYF.

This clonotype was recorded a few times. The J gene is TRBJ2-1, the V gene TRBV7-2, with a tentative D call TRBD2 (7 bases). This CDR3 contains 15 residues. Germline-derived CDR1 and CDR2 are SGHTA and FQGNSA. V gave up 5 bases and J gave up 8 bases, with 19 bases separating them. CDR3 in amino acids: CASSLQRGGFDEQFF. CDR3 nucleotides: TGTGCCAGCAGCCTCCAGAGGGGGGGCTTCGATGAGCAGTTCTTC.

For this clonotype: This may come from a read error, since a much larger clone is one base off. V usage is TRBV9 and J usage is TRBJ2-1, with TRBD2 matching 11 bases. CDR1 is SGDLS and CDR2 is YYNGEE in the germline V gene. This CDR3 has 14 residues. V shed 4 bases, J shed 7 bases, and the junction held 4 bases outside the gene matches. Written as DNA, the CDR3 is TGTGCCAGCAGCAAGACTAGCGGGACGAATGAGCAGTTCTTC. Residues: CASSKTSGTNEQFF. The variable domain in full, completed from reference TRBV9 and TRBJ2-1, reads DSGVTQTPKHLITATGQRVTLRCSPRSGDLSVYWYQQSLDQGLQFLIQYYNGEERAKGNILERFSAQQFPDLHSELNLSSLELGDSALYFCASSKTSGTNEQFFGPGTRLTVL.

This CDR3 is CASSNRDRGNIQYF. The CDR3, as DNA: TGTGCCAGCAGCAACCGGGACAGGGGAAACATTCAGTACTTC. The chain is built from TRBV21-1 and TRBJ2-4; TRBD1 is taken as the D call from the table, unchecked against the DNA. TRBV21-1 is recorded as a pseudogene. The CDR3 runs to 14 residues.

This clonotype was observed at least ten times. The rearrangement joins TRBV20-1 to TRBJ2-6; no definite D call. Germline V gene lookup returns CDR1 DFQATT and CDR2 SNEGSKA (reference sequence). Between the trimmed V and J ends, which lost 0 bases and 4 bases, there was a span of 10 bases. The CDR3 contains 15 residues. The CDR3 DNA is TGCAGTGCTAGAGATCGGGTGACCGGGGCCAACGTCCTGACTTTC. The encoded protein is CSARDRVTGANVLTF.

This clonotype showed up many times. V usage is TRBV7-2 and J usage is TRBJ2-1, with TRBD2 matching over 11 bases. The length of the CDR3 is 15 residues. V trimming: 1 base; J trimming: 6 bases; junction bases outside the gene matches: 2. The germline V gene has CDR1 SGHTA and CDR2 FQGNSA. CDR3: CASSLVAGGFNEQFF. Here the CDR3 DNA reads TGTGCCAGCAGCTTAGTAGCGGGGGGGTTCAATGAGCAGTTCTTC.

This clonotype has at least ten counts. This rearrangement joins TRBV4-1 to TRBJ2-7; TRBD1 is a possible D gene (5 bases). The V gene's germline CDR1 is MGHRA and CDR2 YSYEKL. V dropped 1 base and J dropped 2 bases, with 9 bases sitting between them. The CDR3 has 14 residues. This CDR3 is CASSQGAGPYEQYF. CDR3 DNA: TGCGCCAGCAGCCAAGGGGCAGGGCCCTACGAGCAGTACTTC.

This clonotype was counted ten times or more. CDR3 amino acids: CASSWGLTTEAFF. The CDR3 DNA sequence: TGCGCCAGCAGCTGGGGTCTCACGACTGAAGCTTTCTTT. The V call is TRBV5-1, the J call TRBJ1-1; no firm D call. The CDR3 covers 13 residues. V was pared by 3 bases and J by 5 bases, with 11 bases between. CDR1 SGHRS and CDR2 YFSETQ come from the germline V gene. Full variable domain (outside the CDR3, taken from reference TRBV5-1 and TRBJ1-1): KAGVTQTPRYLIKTRGQQVTLSCSPISGHRSVSWYQQTPGQGLQFLFEYFSETQRNKGNFPGRFSGRQFSNSRSEMNVSTLELGDSALYLCASSWGLTTEAFFGQGTRLTVV.

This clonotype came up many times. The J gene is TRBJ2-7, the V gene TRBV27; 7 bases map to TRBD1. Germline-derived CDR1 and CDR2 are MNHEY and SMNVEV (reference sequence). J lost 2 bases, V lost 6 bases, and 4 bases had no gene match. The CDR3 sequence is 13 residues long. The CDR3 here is CASRPQGAYEQYF. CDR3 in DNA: TGTGCCAGCAGACCCCAGGGGGCCTACGAGCAGTACTTC.

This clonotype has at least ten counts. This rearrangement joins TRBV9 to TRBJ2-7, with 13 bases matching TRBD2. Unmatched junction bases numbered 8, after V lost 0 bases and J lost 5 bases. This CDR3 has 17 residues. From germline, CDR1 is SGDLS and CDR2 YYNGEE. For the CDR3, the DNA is TGTGCCAGCAGCGTAGCAGGACTAGCGGGAGATATTGACGAGCAGTACTTC. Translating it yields CASSVAGLAGDIDEQYF.

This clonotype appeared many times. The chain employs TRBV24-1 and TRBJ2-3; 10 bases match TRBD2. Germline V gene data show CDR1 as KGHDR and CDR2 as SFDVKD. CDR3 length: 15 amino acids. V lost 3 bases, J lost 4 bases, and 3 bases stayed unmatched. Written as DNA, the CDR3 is TGTGCCACCAGTGATGAGCGGGAGGGCCCAGATACGCAGTATTTT. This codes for CATSDEREGPDTQYF.

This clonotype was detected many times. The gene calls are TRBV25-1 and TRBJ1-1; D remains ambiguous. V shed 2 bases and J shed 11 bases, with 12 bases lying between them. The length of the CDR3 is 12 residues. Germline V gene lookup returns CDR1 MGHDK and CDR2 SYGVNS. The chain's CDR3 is CASSEAGAAAFF. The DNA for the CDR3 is TGTGCCAGCAGTGAAGCGGGCGCCGCGGCTTTCTTT.

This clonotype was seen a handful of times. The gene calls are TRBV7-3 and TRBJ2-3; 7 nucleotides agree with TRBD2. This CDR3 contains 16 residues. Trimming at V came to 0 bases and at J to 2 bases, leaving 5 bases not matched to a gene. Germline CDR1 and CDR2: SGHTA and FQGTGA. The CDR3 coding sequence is TGTGCCAGCAGCTTAACGCCGGGACTATTCACAGATACGCAGTATTTT. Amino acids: CASSLTPGLFTDTQYF.

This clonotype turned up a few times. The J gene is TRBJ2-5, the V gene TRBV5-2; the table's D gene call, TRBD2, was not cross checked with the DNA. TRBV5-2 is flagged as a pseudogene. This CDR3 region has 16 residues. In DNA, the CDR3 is TGTGCCAGCAAGGAGGCGGGGGGGGCCAGACGAGAGACCCAGTACTTC. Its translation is CASKEAGGARRETQYF.

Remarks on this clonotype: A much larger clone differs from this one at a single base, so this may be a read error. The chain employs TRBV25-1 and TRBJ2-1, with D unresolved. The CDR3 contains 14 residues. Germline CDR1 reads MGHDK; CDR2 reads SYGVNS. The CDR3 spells CASSTFPHGNGQFF. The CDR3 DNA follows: TGTGCCAGCAGTACCTTCCCCCACGGCAATGGGCAGTTCTTC.

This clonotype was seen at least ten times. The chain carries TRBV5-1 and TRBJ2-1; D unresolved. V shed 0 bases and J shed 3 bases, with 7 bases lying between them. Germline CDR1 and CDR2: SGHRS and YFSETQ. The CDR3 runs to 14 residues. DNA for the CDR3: TGCGCCAGCAGCTTGGCCCTCAGCTACAATGAGCAGTTCTTC. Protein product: CASSLALSYNEQFF.

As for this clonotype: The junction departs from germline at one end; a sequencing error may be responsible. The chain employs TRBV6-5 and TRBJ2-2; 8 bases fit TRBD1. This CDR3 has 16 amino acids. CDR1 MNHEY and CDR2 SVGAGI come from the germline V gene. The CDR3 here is CASSYPQGDQPGELIF. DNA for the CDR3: TGTGCCAGCAGTTACCCACAGGGGGATCAACCCGGGGAGCTGATTTTT.

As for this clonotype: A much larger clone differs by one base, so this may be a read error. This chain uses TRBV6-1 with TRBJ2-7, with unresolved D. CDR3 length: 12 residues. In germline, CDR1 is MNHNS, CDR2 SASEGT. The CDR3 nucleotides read TGTGCCAGCAGTCCACACGGCTACGTGCAGTACTTC. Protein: CASSPHGYVQYF.

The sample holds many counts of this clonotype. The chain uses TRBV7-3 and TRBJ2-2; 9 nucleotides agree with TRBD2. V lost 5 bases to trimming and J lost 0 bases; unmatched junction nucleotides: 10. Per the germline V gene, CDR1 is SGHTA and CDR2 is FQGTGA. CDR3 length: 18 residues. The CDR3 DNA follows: TGTGCCAGCAGCCTTACAGCTAGCGGGATGGCGAACACCGGGGAGCTGTTTTTT. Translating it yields CASSLTASGMANTGELFF.

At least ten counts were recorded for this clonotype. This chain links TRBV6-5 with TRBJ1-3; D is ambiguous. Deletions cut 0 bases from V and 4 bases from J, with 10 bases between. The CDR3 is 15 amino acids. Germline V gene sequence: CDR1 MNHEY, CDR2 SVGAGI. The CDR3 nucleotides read TGTGCCAGCAGTTACTCGAAGGTTGGGGGAAACACCATATATTTT. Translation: CASSYSKVGGNTIYF.

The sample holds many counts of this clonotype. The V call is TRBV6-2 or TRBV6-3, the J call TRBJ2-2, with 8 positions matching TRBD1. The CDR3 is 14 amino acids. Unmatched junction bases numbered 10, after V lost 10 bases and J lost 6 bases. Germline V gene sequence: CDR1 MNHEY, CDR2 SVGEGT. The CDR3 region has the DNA TGTGCCATCAAGCAGAGCAGGGGGCCCGGGGAGCTGTTTTTT. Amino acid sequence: CAIKQSRGPGELFF.